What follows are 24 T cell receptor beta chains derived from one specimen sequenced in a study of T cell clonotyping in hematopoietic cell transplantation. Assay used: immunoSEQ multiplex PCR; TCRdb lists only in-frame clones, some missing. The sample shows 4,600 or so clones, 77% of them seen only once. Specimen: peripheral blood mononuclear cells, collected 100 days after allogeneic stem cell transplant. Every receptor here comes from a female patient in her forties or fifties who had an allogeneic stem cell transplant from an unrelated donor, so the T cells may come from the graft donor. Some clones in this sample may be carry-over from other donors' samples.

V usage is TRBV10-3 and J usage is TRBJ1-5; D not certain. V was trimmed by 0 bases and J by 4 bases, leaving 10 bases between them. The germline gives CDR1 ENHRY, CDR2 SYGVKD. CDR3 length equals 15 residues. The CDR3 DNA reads TGTGCCATCAGTGAGTCGGAACTAAGAAATCAGCCCCAGCATTTT. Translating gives CAISESELRNQPQHF.

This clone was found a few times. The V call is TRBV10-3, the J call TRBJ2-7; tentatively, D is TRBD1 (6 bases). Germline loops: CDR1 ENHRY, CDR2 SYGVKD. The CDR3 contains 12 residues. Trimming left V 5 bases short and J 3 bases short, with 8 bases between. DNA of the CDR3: TGTGCCATCAGTCCACAGGGCTACGAGCAGTACTTC. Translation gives CAISPQGYEQYF.

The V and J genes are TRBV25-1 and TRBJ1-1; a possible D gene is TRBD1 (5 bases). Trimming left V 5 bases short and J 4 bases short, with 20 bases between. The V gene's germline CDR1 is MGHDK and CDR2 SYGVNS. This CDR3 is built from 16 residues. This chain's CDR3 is CASSTYLGRASTEAFF. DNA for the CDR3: TGTGCCAGCAGTACGTACCTGGGACGGGCGAGCACTGAAGCTTTCTTT.

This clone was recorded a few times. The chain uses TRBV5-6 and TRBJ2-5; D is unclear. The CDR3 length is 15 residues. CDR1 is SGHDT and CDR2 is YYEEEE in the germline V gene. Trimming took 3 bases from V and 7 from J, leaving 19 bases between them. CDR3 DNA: TGTGCCAGCAGCTCGGGTGGAACGATGTTGGCGACCCAGTACTTC. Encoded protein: CASSSGGTMLATQYF.

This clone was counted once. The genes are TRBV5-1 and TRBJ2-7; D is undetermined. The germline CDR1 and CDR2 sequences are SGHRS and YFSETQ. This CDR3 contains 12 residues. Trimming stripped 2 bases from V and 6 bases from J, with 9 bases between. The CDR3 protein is CASSFSGGEQYF. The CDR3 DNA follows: TGCGCCAGCAGCTTTTCAGGCGGCGAGCAGTACTTC.

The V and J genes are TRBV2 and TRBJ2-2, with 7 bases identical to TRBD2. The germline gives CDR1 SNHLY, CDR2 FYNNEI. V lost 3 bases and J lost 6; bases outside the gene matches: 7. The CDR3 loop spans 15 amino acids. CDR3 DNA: TGTGCCAGCAGTGAGTCCAGCGGGGTTGCCGGGGAGCTGTTTTTT. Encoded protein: CASSESSGVAGELFF.

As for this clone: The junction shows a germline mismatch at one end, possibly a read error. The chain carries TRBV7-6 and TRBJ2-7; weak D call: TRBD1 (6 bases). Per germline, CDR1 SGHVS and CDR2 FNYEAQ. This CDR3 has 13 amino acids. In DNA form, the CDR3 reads TGTGTCAGCAGCTTAGCACACAGGGACGAGCAGTACTTC. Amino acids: CVSSLAHRDEQYF. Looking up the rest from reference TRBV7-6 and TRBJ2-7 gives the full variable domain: GAGVSQSPRYKVTKRGQDVALRCDPISGHVSLYWYRQALGQGPEFLTYFNYEAQQDKSGLPNDRFSAERPEGSISTLTIQRTEQRDSAMYRCVSSLAHRDEQYFGPGTRLTVT.

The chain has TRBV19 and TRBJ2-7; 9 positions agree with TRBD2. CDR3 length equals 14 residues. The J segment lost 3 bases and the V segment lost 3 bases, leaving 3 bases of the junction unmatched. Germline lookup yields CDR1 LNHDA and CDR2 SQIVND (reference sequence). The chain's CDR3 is CASSIGTSFYEQYF. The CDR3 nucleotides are TGTGCCAGTAGTATCGGGACTAGCTTCTACGAGCAGTACTTC. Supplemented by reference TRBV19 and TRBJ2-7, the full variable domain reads DGGITQSPKYLFRKEGQNVTLSCEQNLNHDAMYWYRQDPGQGLRLIYYSQIVNDFQKGDIAEGYSVSREKKESFPLTVTSAQKNPTAFYLCASSIGTSFYEQYFGPGTRLTVT.

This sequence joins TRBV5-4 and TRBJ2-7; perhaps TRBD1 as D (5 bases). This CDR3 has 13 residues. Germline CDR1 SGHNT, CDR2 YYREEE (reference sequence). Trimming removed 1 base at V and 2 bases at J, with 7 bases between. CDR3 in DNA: TGTGCCAGCAGCTTGCAGGGAACCTACGAGCAGTACTTC. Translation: CASSLQGTYEQYF.

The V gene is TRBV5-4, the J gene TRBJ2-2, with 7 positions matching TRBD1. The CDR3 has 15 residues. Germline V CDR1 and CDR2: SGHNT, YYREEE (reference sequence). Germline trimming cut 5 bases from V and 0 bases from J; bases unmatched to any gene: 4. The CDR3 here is CASSRDRANTGELFF. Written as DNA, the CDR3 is TGTGCCAGCAGTCGCGACAGGGCGAACACCGGGGAGCTGTTTTTT.

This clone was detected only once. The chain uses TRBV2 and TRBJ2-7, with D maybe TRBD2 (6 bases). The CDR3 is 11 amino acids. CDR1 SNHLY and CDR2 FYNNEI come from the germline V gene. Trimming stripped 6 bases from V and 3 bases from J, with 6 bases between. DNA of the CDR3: TGTGCCAGCAGGGGAGGCTACGAGCAGTACTTC. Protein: CASRGGYEQYF. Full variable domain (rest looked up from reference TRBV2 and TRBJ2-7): EPEVTQTPSHQVTQMGQEVILRCVPISNHLYFYWYRQILGQKVEFLVSFYNNEISEKSEIFDDQFSVERPDGSNFTLKIRSTKLEDSAMYFCASRGGYEQYFGPGTRLTVT.

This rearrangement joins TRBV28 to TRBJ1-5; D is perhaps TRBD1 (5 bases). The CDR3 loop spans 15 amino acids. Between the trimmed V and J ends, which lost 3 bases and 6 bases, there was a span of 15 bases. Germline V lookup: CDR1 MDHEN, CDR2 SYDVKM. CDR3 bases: TGTGCCAGCAGTTTTAAACGGTACGGGGGTCAGCCCCAGCATTTT. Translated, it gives CASSFKRYGGQPQHF.

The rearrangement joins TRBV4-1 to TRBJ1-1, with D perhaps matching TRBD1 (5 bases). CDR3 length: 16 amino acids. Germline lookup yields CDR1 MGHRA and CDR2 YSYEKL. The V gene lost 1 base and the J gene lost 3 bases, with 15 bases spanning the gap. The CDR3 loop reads CASSQAETEGDTEAFF. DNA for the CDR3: TGCGCCAGCAGCCAAGCTGAGACAGAAGGGGACACTGAAGCTTTCTTT.

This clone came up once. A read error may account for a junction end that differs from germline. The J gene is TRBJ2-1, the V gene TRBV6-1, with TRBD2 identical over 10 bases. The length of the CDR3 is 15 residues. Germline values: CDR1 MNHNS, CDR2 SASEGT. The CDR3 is CASREASGGAKWQFF. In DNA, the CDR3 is TGTGCCAGCAGAGAAGCCAGCGGGGGGGCTAAGTGGCAGTTCTTC.

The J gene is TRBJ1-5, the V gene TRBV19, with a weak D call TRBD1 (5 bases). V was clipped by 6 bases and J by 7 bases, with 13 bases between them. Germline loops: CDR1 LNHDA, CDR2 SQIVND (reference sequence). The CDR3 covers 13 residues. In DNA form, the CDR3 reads TGTGCCAGTAGAGGGGCAGTGATCCAGCCCCAGCATTTT. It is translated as CASRGAVIQPQHF.

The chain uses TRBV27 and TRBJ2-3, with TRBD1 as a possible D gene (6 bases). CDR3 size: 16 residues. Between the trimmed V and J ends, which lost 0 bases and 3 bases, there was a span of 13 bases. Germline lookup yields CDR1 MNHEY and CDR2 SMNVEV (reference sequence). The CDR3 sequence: CASSLSVQGWTDTQYF. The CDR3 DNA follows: TGTGCCAGCAGTTTATCGGTTCAGGGGTGGACAGATACGCAGTATTTT.

The CDR3 sequence is CSVTGELFF. The CDR3 region has the DNA TGCAGCGTTACCGGGGAGCTGTTTTTT. The V gene is TRBV29-1, the J gene TRBJ2-2, with D hard to call. Per germline, CDR1 SQVTM and CDR2 ANQGSEA. The germline V and J ends were trimmed by 5 bases and 5 bases, with 0 bases remaining between them. CDR3 length: 9 residues.

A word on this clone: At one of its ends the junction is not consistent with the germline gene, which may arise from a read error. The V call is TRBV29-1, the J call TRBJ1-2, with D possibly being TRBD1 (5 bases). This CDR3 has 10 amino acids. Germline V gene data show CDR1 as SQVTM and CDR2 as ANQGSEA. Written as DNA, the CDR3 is TGCAGCGTTGAACAGGGCCAGCGATTTTTC. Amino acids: CSVEQGQRFF.

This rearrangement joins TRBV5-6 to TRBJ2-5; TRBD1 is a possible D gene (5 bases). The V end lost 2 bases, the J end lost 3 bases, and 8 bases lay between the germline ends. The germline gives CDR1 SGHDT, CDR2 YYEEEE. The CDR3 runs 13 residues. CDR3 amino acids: CASSLGAKETQYF. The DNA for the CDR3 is TGTGCCAGCAGCTTAGGGGCTAAAGAGACCCAGTACTTC.

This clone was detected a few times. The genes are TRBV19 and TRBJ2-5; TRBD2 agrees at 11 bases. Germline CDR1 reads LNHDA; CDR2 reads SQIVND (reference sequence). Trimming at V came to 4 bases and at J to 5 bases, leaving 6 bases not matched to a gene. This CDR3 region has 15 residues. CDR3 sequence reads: CASSTTSGAYETQYF. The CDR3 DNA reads TGTGCCAGTAGTACGACTAGCGGGGCGTATGAGACCCAGTACTTC.

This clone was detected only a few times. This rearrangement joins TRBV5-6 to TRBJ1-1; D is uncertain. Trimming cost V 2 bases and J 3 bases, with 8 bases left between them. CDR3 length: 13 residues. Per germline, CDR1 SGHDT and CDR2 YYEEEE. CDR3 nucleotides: TGTGCCAGCAGCTTCGGGTTCTACACTGAAGCTTTCTTT. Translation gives CASSFGFYTEAFF.

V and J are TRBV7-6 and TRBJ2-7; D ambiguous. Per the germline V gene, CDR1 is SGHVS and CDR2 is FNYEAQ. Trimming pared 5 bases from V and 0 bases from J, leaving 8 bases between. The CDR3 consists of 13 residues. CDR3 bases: TGTGCCAGCAGCCAAGAGAGCTCCTACGAGCAGTACTTC. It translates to CASSQESSYEQYF.

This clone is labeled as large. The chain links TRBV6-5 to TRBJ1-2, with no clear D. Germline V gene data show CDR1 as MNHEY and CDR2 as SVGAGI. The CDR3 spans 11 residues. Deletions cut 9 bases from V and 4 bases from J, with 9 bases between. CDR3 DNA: TGTGCCAGTGTTGGTCCCTATGGCTACACCTTC. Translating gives CASVGPYGYTF.

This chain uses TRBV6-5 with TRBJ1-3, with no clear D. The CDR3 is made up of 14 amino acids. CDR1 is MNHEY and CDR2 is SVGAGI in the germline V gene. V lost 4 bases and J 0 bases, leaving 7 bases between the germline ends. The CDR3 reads CASSLLPSGNTIYF. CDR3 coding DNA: TGTGCCAGCAGTTTACTACCCTCTGGAAACACCATATATTTT.